Each of the 26 T cell receptor beta chains below was sequenced from the same sample in a study of T cells expressing NK-cell markers. TCRdb processed the 5' RACE reads again and assigns one entry to each CDR3 protein, with no DNA. Its listing shows some 390,000 distinct CDR3 sequences. Sequenced: blood T cells: a sorted CD56 or NKG2C T cell subset, CD4+ or CD8+ T cells, or bulk PBMC T cells (not recorded which). The receptors derive from a woman aged 45 to 65 in good health.

The V and J genes are TRBV14 and TRBJ2-2; the D call from TCRdb, TRBD2, cannot be confirmed without DNA. The CDR3 spans 16 residues. Looked up from germline, CDR1 is SGHDN and CDR2 is FVKESK. CDR3 residues: CASSQVTRRRAGELFF.

The chain carries TRBV9 and TRBJ2-1; TCRdb gives TRBD1 as the D gene, but with no DNA this cannot be confirmed. The CDR3 sequence is 14 residues long. Germline CDR1 and CDR2: SGDLS and YYNGEE. The CDR3 sequence: CASSASGQGSEQFF.

This chain connects TRBV5-1 to TRBJ2-2. Germline V gene sequence: CDR1 SGHRS, CDR2 YFSETQ. The CDR3 has 13 residues. Here the CDR3 reads CASSPRLTGELFF.

This sequence joins TRBV20-1 and TRBJ2-3; the D call from TCRdb, TRBD1, cannot be confirmed without DNA. Germline values: CDR1 DFQATT, CDR2 SNEGSKA (reference sequence). This CDR3 region has 16 residues. CDR3 in amino acids: CSATRDRASMADTQYF.

The CDR3 sequence: CSATHRLVVEQYF. This chain links TRBV20-1 with TRBJ2-7; there is no DNA to check the TCRdb D call of TRBD2. CDR1 DFQATT and CDR2 SNEGSKA come from the germline V gene (reference sequence). The CDR3 is made up of 13 amino acids.

The rearrangement uses TRBV5-1 and TRBJ2-1; TCRdb outputs TRBD1, but without DNA this stays unchecked. CDR3 size: 14 residues. CDR1 SGHRS and CDR2 YFSETQ come from the germline V gene. The CDR3: CASSLGTGLDEQFF.

CDR3 sequence reads: CASSQVAKNIQYF. The chain is built from TRBV4-1 and TRBJ2-4. Germline V CDR1 and CDR2: MGHRA, YSYEKL. This CDR3 is built from 13 residues.

V usage is TRBV12-3 or TRBV12-4 and J usage is TRBJ2-3; TCRdb's D call of TRBD2 is untestable without DNA. The CDR3 has 16 residues. The chain's CDR3 is CASSLGREEYGDTQYF.

The J gene is TRBJ1-5, the V gene TRBV20-1. Germline CDR1 reads DFQATT; CDR2 reads SNEGSKA (reference sequence). CDR3 size: 14 residues. The CDR3 here is CSARDLKDEKPQHF.

V usage is TRBV20-1 and J usage is TRBJ2-5; TCRdb's D call, TRBD2, is unchecked because there is no DNA. The CDR3 has 15 amino acids. Germline V gene lookup returns CDR1 DFQATT and CDR2 SNEGSKA (reference sequence). The CDR3 loop is CSATAGLAGEGSQYF.

This chain joins TRBV5-4 and TRBJ2-5; there is no DNA to check the TCRdb D call of TRBD2. Germline V lookup: CDR1 SGHNT, CDR2 YYREEE (reference sequence). The length of the CDR3 is 16 residues. CDR3 residues: CASSLAGLAAGETQYF.

The chain recombines TRBV3-1 with TRBJ2-4. The length of the CDR3 is 14 residues. In germline, CDR1 is LGHDT, CDR2 YNNKEL (reference sequence). CDR3 in amino acids: CASSQQIAKNIQYF.

This chain joins TRBV20-1 and TRBJ2-5; TCRdb's D call of TRBD1 is untestable without DNA. The germline V gene has CDR1 DFQATT and CDR2 SNEGSKA (reference sequence). There are 15 residues in the CDR3. CDR3 loop: CSARAVTGSQETQYF.

The rearrangement joins TRBV9 to TRBJ2-7; TCRdb's D call, TRBD1, is unchecked because there is no DNA. The germline V gene has CDR1 SGDLS and CDR2 YYNGEE. This CDR3 has 15 amino acids. The CDR3: CASSVEGDRLYEQYF.

V and J are TRBV20-1 and TRBJ2-5; TCRdb indicates TRBD2, and absent DNA this call remains unverified. Germline CDR1 and CDR2: DFQATT and SNEGSKA (reference sequence). This CDR3 has 15 amino acids. The CDR3 spells CSALGRERPVETQYF.

V is TRBV29-1 and J is TRBJ2-2; TCRdb picks TRBD2, but there is no DNA to check that call. This CDR3 has 15 residues. CDR1 and CDR2 (germline): SQVTM, ANQGSEA. This CDR3 reads CSVEAGEANTGELFF.

The chain is built from TRBV12-3 or TRBV12-4 and TRBJ2-2; TCRdb calls TRBD2, which cannot be checked without DNA. This CDR3 is built from 16 residues. The chain's CDR3 is CASSFQAGVLGGELFF.

The CDR3 spells CASSPRTVSSYNEQFF. This chain uses TRBV9 with TRBJ2-1; TCRdb selects TRBD1, and the lack of DNA leaves this call unchecked. The germline V gene has CDR1 SGDLS and CDR2 YYNGEE. The CDR3 runs 16 residues.

The chain couples TRBV5-1 to TRBJ2-3. Germline-derived CDR1 and CDR2 are SGHRS and YFSETQ. CDR3 length: 11 amino acids. CDR3 in amino acids: CASSGTGKQYF.

CDR3 protein: CSAGGQGAGEKLFF. The rearrangement links TRBV29-1 to TRBJ1-4; TCRdb calls TRBD1, which cannot be checked without DNA. CDR3 length: 14 amino acids. Germline V gene lookup returns CDR1 SQVTM and CDR2 ANQGSEA.

This rearrangement joins TRBV7-6 to TRBJ2-2. CDR1 and CDR2 from the germline V gene are SGHVS and FNYEAQ. CDR3 size: 15 residues. This chain's CDR3 is CASSLAGANTGELFF.

V is TRBV24-1 and J is TRBJ2-7; lacking DNA, the TRBD1 call made by TCRdb goes unchecked. Germline V gene lookup returns CDR1 KGHDR and CDR2 SFDVKD. This CDR3 has 15 amino acids. CDR3 protein: CATSAGTGGVNEQYF.

The V call is TRBV5-5, the J call TRBJ2-4; lacking DNA, the TRBD1 call made by TCRdb goes unchecked. CDR1 SGHKS and CDR2 YYEKEE come from the germline V gene (reference sequence). CDR3 size: 14 residues. Here the CDR3 reads CASSIGGGKNIQYF.

The gene calls are TRBV7-9 and TRBJ1-1; no DNA is available, so the TRBD1 call from TCRdb remains unchecked. The CDR3 has 12 amino acids. Germline assignment: CDR1 SEHNR and CDR2 FQNEAQ (reference sequence). The CDR3 protein is CASGQEKAEAFF. The complete variable domain, with remaining parts taken from reference TRBV7-9 and TRBJ1-1, reads DTGVSQNPRHKITKRGQNVTFRCDPISEHNRLYWYRQTLGQGPEFLTYFQNEAQLEKSRLLSDRFSAERPKGSFSTLEIQRTEQGDSAMYLCASGQEKAEAFFGQGTRLTVV.

The chain joins TRBV5-1 to TRBJ2-1. The CDR3 is 13 amino acids. CDR1 and CDR2 (germline): SGHRS, YFSETQ. The CDR3 sequence: CASSLVKGYEQFF.

V usage is TRBV6-5 and J usage is TRBJ2-3. The CDR3 is 13 residues long. CDR1 is MNHEY and CDR2 is SVGAGI in the germline V gene. CDR3 sequence: CASSPNPGDTQYF.